This record concerns one T cell receptor beta chain sequence. Many counts were recorded for this clonotype. Its antigen is not yet known. The input lacks base qualities; no much larger clone sits a single base away. The library relied on RACE. TCRdb lists the instrument as NextSeq 500. During library preparation, unique molecular identifiers were attached to individual cDNA molecules so that TCRs could be counted quantitatively and reproducibly. Both TCR alpha and TCR beta chains were sequenced from each blood RNA sample. In the paper's pipeline: Samples had a median of approximately 96,000 TCRs, with a range from 23,224 to 690,600. V, J and CDR3 annotation of the TCR reads was performed with the Decombinator software suite. For PS versus PT1 abundance plots, all samples were subsampled to the same number of TCRs (28,000). Expanded TCRs were defined as absent before sensitization and observed at least eight times at the 2-week time point. TCRdb ran its own pipeline on the public reads, namely fastp trimming at Q25 and MiXCR clone calling, and kept in-frame beta chains. Identical CDR3 proteins give one entry, which carries the most common genes and DNA. In this record, the V and J calls reflect TCRdb's handling and not the investigators' own analysis. The sample table lists over 75,000 distinct CDR3 sequences, roughly 7.2% of them with a count of one. The top ten hold approximately 1.5% of the sample.

CDR1 and CDR2, per the germline V gene, are MNHEY and SVGAGI. From the cysteine through the phenylalanine, the CDR3 covers 17 amino acids. The CDR3 DNA has 51 bases and is translated from base 1. V is trimmed back by 0 bases and J by 4 bases, and the junction contains 9 bases that no gene match accounts for. The sample comes from a study of human T cells and chemical hapten exposure (dated by TCRdb to about 2021). Turning to the overall study: For sensitization, 2% DPC in acetone was applied to a roughly 2 cm by roughly 2 cm area of upper inner arm skin. The mostly female patient cohort included alopecia areata with under or over 50% scalp involvement, alopecia totalis and alopecia universalis. Throughout the approximately 25-week study period, patients were also given weekly therapeutic DPC doses on the scalp. Blood was sampled from patients pre-sensitization (week 0) and at 2, 6 and about 24 weeks after DPC sensitization. The libraries were sequenced as a pool, and the TCR yield per sample differed mostly because of small variations in library volumes within the pool. Patch testing on the upper back used Finn chambers containing 0.01% DPC, with scoring done after 6 days according to International Contact Dermatitis Research Group standards. This study followed changes in the peripheral blood TCR repertoire in vivo during primary and secondary sensitization of alopecia patients to the hapten diphenylcyclopropenone (DPC). Blood for TCR sequencing was provided by twenty-nine alopecia patients at one to four time points (pre-sensitization, 2, 6 and 24 weeks).

The paper as a whole reports these results and caveats: Patch test score was positively correlated with the number of PT1 expanded TCRs, with significance at thresholds 8, 16 and 32 but not at 4. Compared with pre-sensitization or healthy control sets, expanded TCRs formed significantly more large CDR3 similarity clusters, which is consistent with antigen-driven responses. DPC sensitization did not change how many TCRs were above 1 in 1000 frequency, and no evidence was found of alterations in global repertoire structure. Because all patients had alopecia, a presumed autoimmune disease, the immune response of the patients might differ from that of healthy individuals. Repeated subsampling changed both the strength of the expansion versus patch-test correlation and the threshold at which the correlation became significant.

Taken with the paper, the label for time point translates to: patch test 1, 2 weeks after DPC sensitization. The treatment or condition tag for this specimen amounts to: therapeutic diphenylcyclopropenone sensitization with weekly scalp DPC. Blood at each patch-test visit was drawn before the patch test was applied. To be eligible, patients had to be aged 18 to 70, diagnosed with alopecia and judged suitable for DPC therapy, while pregnant patients were excluded. Total RNA was isolated from unfractionated whole blood collected in Tempus Blood RNA tubes. The receptor was isolated from a young woman with alopecia areata. Some clones in this sample may be carry-over from other donors' samples. Sequencing used whole blood, obtained in connection with sensitization to the hapten diphenylcyclopropenone (DPC). The chain uses TRBV6-5 and TRBJ2-1, with 7 junctional bases fitting TRBD2. This receptor carries the CDR3 CASSYSPLAEIYNEQFF. The nucleotide sequence is TGTGCCAGCAGTTACTCCCCCCTAGCGGAGATATACAATGAGCAGTTCTTC.